This T cell receptor beta chain is drawn from a study of blood T cell repertoires in COVID-19. Libraries were prepared by immunoSEQ multiplex PCR; TCRdb keeps only in-frame clonotypes and omits some of them. The table lists roughly 230,000 clones, roughly 84% of them singletons. The sample taken for sequencing was peripheral blood. The clonotype originates from an elderly woman with acute or convalescent COVID-19.

Here the CDR3 DNA reads TGTGCCAGCAGCTTAGTGGCGGGACTAGTCGGCGAGACCCAGTACTTC. Translated: CASSLVAGLVGETQYF. The chain employs TRBV7-2 and TRBJ2-5, with TRBD2 matching 8 bases. The CDR3 contains 16 residues. The germline gives CDR1 SGHTA, CDR2 FQGNSA. V gave up 1 base and J gave up 5 bases; unmatched junction bases: 9.